A single sample is the source of the 8 T cell receptor beta chains below, sequenced in a study of control samples from healthy donors and cancer patients. Assay: immunoSEQ multiplex PCR; the TCRdb copy retains only in-frame clones and omits some. The table has tens of thousands of clones, approximately 89% seen once. The sequencing input was blood. These receptors were obtained from a man aged 45-65 years in good health.

The chain uses TRBV7-3 and TRBJ1-1; D is undetermined. Germline lookup yields CDR1 SGHTA and CDR2 FQGTGA. V dropped 2 bases and J dropped 4 bases, with 8 bases sitting between them. The CDR3 extends over 13 amino acids. CDR3 loop: CASSLSSITEAFF. The CDR3 DNA reads as TGTGCCAGCAGCTTATCGTCCATCACTGAAGCTTTCTTT. The full variable domain, rest sourced from reference TRBV7-3 and TRBJ1-1, is GAGVSQTPSNKVTEKGKYVELRCDPISGHTALYWYRQSLGQGPEFLIYFQGTGAADDSGLPNDRFFAVRPEGSVSTLKIQRTERGDSAVYLCASSLSSITEAFFGQGTRLTVV.

The chain combines TRBV6-2 or TRBV6-3 with TRBJ2-2; TRBD2 might be the D (7 bases). The V gene lost 2 bases and the J gene lost 0 bases, with 10 bases spanning the gap. This CDR3 region has 16 residues. Germline lookup yields CDR1 MNHEY and CDR2 SVGEGT. Written as DNA, the CDR3 is TGTGCCAGCAGTTACCGGGGGGCGCCGAACACCGGGGAGCTGTTTTTT. It is translated as CASSYRGAPNTGELFF.

The chain recombines TRBV25-1 with TRBJ2-2; weak D call: TRBD1 (5 bases). V lost 1 base to trimming and J lost 0 bases, with 9 bases between them. CDR1 MGHDK and CDR2 SYGVNS come from the germline V gene. The CDR3 sequence is 16 residues long. The DNA of the CDR3 is TGTGCCAGCAGTGAATCCCCCAGGGCGAACACCGGGGAGCTGTTTTTT. The encoded protein is CASSESPRANTGELFF.

Note on this clone: At the DNA level, this CDR3 is encoded by other sequences in the same sample as well. This chain joins TRBV7-2 and TRBJ1-2; D may be TRBD1 (5 bases). With 4 bases removed from V and 0 bases from J, the gap between germline ends came to 9 bases. This CDR3 is 14 amino acids long. Germline CDR1 SGHTA, CDR2 FQGNSA. CDR3 sequence (DNA): TGTGCCAGCAGCTGGGACGGACCTAACTATGGCTACACCTTC. It specifies CASSWDGPNYGYTF.

The V and J genes are TRBV6-2 or TRBV6-3 and TRBJ1-5, with TRBD1 matching over 8 bases. The V segment lost 5 bases and the J segment 2 bases; nucleotides outside the gene matches: 2. CDR3 length: 14 residues. Germline V gives CDR1 MNHEY, CDR2 SVGEGT. The CDR3 sequence: CASSLQGGNQPQHF. CDR3 nucleotides: TGTGCCAGCAGTCTACAGGGGGGCAATCAGCCCCAGCATTTT.

The chain has TRBV2 and TRBJ1-1; D not certain. Germline CDR1 SNHLY, CDR2 FYNNEI. CDR3 length equals 13 residues. The V end was cut by 7 bases, the J end by 0 bases, with 9 bases between. In DNA, the CDR3 is TGTGCCAGCAAACCATCATTGAACACTGAAGCTTTCTTT. It translates to CASKPSLNTEAFF. The full variable domain, in which reference TRBV2 and TRBJ1-1 provide the parts outside the CDR3, is EPEVTQTPSHQVTQMGQEVILRCVPISNHLYFYWYRQILGQKVEFLVSFYNNEISEKSEIFDDQFSVERPDGSNFTLKIRSTKLEDSAMYFCASKPSLNTEAFFGQGTRLTVV.

The DNA of the CDR3 is TGTGCCAGCAGCAAAGCGGGGGTGAACACCGGGGAGCTGTTTTTT. Translation: CASSKAGVNTGELFF. The V and J genes are TRBV5-4 and TRBJ2-2; 8 positions match TRBD2. The J segment lost 1 base and the V segment lost 4 bases, leaving 3 bases of the junction unmatched. The CDR3 sequence is 15 residues long. CDR1 SGHNT and CDR2 YYREEE come from the germline V gene (reference sequence). The full variable domain, its missing parts supplied by reference TRBV5-4 and TRBJ2-2, is ETGVTQSPTHLIKTRGQQVTLRCSSQSGHNTVSWYQQALGQGPQFIFQYYREEENGRGNFPPRFSGLQFPNYSSELNVNALELDDSALYLCASSKAGVNTGELFFGEGSRLTVL.

This clone has just a few counts. The rearrangement uses TRBV11-3 and TRBJ1-1; no definite D call. Germline V lookup: CDR1 SGHNT, CDR2 YENEEA. V was cut by 1 base and J by 0 bases, with 6 bases left in between. The CDR3 sequence is 14 residues long. The CDR3 loop is CASSLVSVNTEAFF. Written as DNA, the CDR3 is TGTGCCAGCAGCTTAGTTTCGGTGAACACTGAAGCTTTCTTT.